This TCR beta chain was captured in a study of neurological immune-mediated disorders. Time point specified: longitudinal time-point 2. V was trimmed by 1 base and J by 4 bases, leaving 10 bases between them. The CDR3 totals 14 residues. The germline V gene has CDR1 SGHTA and CDR2 FQGNSA. This clonotype was seen many times. A single record per CDR3 protein comes from TCRdb applying MiXCR to the 5' RACE reads. The table records about 33,000 distinct CDR3 sequences, roughly an eighth of them present only once. Sequencing used PBMCs. This TCR was recovered from a woman in her thirties or forties in good health. The chain combines TRBV7-2 with TRBJ2-5; D is unclear. The CDR3 here is CASSLGGVLETQYF. The CDR3 DNA reads as TGTGCCAGCAGCTTAGGTGGGGTTTTAGAGACCCAGTACTTC.